One TCR beta chain is described in this entry. Its antigen remains unidentified. One end of the junction does not line up with germline, which may come from a read error. CDR3 size: 9 residues. Germline V CDR1 and CDR2: MNHNS, SASEGT. This record belongs to a study of immune cell composition in non-small cell lung cancer. General study findings and limits: Overall clonality, unlike maximal tumour-associated clone frequency, did not predict TIL reactivity.

Repertoires were generated with immunoSEQ multiplex PCR, while TCRdb's copy carries only in-frame clones and drops some. The sample lists about 4,900 clones; about 83% were seen once. This chain joins TRBV6-1 and TRBJ2-3; D gene uncertain. The receptor comes from a human donor with non-small cell lung cancer. Sequencing was carried out using lung tumor tissue. The CDR3 loop reads CPSADTQYF. In DNA, the CDR3 is TGCCCATCGGCAGATACGCAGTATTTT.